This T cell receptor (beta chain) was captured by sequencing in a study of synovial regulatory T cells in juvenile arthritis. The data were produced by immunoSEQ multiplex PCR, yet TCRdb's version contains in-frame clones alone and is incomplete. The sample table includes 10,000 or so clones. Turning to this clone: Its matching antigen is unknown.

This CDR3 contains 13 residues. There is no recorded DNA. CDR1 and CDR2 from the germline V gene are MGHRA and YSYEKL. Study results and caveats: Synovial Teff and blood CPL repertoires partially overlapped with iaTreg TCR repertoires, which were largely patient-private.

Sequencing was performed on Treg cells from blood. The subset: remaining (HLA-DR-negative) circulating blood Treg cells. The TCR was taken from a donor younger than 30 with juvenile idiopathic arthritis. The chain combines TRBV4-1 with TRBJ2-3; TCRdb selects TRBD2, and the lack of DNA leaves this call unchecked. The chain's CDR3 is CASSSAAGDTQYF.